The clone carrying this TCR beta chain was counted once. Clones were read by immunoSEQ multiplex PCR, and TCRdb kept only the in-frame ones, dropping some. This sample carries 250,000 to 350,000 clones, around 82% of them seen once, and the ten largest clones take roughly 0.87%. These data originate in a study of blood T cell repertoires in COVID-19. At the level of the study: Both acute and convalescent COVID-19 samples were obtained from the United States, Italy and Spain.

This CDR3 is 13 amino acids long. The V gene lost 5 bases and the J gene lost 2 bases, with 10 bases spanning the gap. Sequencing was carried out using peripheral blood. This sequence joins TRBV12-3 or TRBV12-4 and TRBJ2-7; D might be TRBD1 (6 bases). This TCR derives from a human donor with COVID-19, enrolled during active disease. The donor label of this sample is uncertain. The CDR3 sequence: CASSAGTPYEQYF. For the CDR3, the DNA is TGTGCCAGCAGTGCCGGGACACCCTACGAGCAGTACTTC.